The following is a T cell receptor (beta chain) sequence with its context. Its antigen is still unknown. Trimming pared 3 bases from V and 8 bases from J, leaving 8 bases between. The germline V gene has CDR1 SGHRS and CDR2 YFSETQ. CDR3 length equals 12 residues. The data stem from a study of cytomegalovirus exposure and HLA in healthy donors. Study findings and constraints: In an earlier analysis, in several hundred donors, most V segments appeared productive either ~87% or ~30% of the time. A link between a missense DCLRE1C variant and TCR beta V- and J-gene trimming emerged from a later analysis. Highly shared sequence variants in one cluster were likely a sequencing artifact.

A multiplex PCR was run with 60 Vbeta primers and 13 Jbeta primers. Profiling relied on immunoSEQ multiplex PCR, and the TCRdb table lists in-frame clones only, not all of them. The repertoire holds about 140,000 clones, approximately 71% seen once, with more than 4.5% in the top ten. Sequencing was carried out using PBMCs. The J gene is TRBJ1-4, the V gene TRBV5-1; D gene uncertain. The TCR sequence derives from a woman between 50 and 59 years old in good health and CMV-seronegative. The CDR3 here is CASSWTGEKLFF. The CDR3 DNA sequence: TGCGCCAGCAGCTGGACGGGGGAAAAACTGTTTTTT.